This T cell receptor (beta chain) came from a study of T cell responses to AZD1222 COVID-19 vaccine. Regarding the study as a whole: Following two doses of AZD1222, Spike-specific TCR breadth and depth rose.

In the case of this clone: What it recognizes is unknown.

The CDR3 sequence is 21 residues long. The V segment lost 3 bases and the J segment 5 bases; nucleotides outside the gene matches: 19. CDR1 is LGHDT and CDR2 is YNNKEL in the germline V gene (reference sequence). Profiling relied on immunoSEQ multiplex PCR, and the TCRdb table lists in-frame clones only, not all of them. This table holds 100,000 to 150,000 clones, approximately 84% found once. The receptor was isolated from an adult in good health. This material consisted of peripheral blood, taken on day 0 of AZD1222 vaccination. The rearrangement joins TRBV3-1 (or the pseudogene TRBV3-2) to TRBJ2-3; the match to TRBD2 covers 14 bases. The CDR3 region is CASSQSLDKMTSGRGEDTQYF. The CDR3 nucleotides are TGTGCCAGCAGCCAGAGCCTCGACAAGATGACTAGCGGGAGGGGAGAAGATACGCAGTATTTT.